These 26 T cell receptor beta chains were sequenced from one sample in a study of T cell responses to AZD1222 COVID-19 vaccine (dated by TCRdb to the early 2020s). The time point label corresponds to: about 28 days (+/-7) after the second vaccine dose. Libraries were prepared through the immunoSEQ multiplex PCR assay. Here the immuneACCESS table is served through TCRdb, limited to in-frame sequences with V and J called. Missing clones are a known gap in these copies; in checked studies unresolved V genes cover under half, and the rest lacks a known reason. The sample table shows over 110,000 clones, and roughly 90% are seen once. About 1.5% of the sample comes from the top ten. The specimen comprised peripheral blood, sampled 28 days after the second AZD1222 dose. The receptor set was obtained from an adult who received the AZD1222 COVID-19 vaccine.

The genes are TRBV14 and TRBJ1-1; D unclear. With 2 bases removed from V and 1 base from J, the gap between germline ends came to 5 bases. Germline CDR1 and CDR2: SGHDN and FVKESK. The CDR3 is made up of 13 amino acids. The CDR3 DNA is TGTGCCAGCAGCCAAAGCCAGAACACTGAAGCTTTCTTT. This translates into CASSQSQNTEAFF.

The chain has TRBV5-4 and TRBJ2-5; maybe TRBD2 (6 bases). The CDR3 runs to 13 residues. Germline V CDR1 and CDR2: SGHNT, YYREEE (reference sequence). V was trimmed by 1 base and J by 4 bases, leaving 8 bases between them. DNA for the CDR3: TGTGCCAGCAGCTTGTCCGGGGGAGAGACCCAGTACTTC. Translated, it gives CASSLSGGETQYF.

The CDR3 DNA reads as TGTGCCAGCAGCGGGACTAGCGGCCGCGAGGCAGATACGCAGTATTTT. It codes for CASSGTSGREADTQYF. The chain uses TRBV7-3 and TRBJ2-3; 11 bases map to TRBD2. V shed 5 bases and J 4 bases; nucleotides not matched to a gene: 8. CDR1 and CDR2 (germline): SGHTA, FQGTGA. The CDR3 is made up of 16 amino acids.

This rearrangement joins TRBV5-1 to TRBJ2-1; 8 positions match TRBD2. Germline CDR1 reads SGHRS; CDR2 reads YFSETQ. This CDR3 is 15 amino acids long. With 0 bases clipped from V and 4 bases from J, the junction kept 3 bases outside the gene matches. The CDR3 nucleotides are TGCGCCAGCAGCTTGGAAATAGCGGGGTACAATGAGCAGTTCTTC. Its protein is CASSLEIAGYNEQFF. The entire variable domain, with the rest obtained from reference TRBV5-1 and TRBJ2-1, is as follows: KAGVTQTPRYLIKTRGQQVTLSCSPISGHRSVSWYQQTPGQGLQFLFEYFSETQRNKGNFPGRFSGRQFSNSRSEMNVSTLELGDSALYLCASSLEIAGYNEQFFGPGTRLTVL.

This clone was detected a few times. The J gene is TRBJ1-3, the V gene TRBV11-2, with D possibly TRBD1 on 5 matching bases. CDR1 and CDR2 from the germline V gene are SGHAT and FQNNGV. The ends were cut back, 0 bases at V and 2 bases at J, with 11 bases in the middle. CDR3 length: 16 amino acids. The CDR3 nucleotides are TGTGCCAGCAGCTTAGAACCGGGACGAACTGGAAACACCATATATTTT. Its translation: CASSLEPGRTGNTIYF. Full variable domain (missing parts from reference TRBV11-2 and TRBJ1-3): EAGVAQSPRYKIIEKRQSVAFWCNPISGHATLYWYQQILGQGPKLLIQFQNNGVVDDSQLPKDRFSAERLKGVDSTLKIQPAKLEDSAVYLCASSLEPGRTGNTIYFGEGSWLTVV.

This chain uses TRBV19 with TRBJ1-5; D perhaps matches TRBD1 (6 bases). CDR1 LNHDA and CDR2 SQIVND come from the germline V gene (reference sequence). The CDR3 extends over 13 amino acids. V was shortened by 6 bases and J by 7 bases, with 13 bases between the two germline ends. In DNA, the CDR3 is TGTGCCAGTAGGTCCCCAGGGGCCCAGCCCCAGCATTTT. Translating it yields CASRSPGAQPQHF.

This chain connects TRBV19 to TRBJ1-2; 8 bases match TRBD1. Germline-derived CDR1 and CDR2 are LNHDA and SQIVND (reference sequence). Trimming removed 6 bases from V and 4 bases from J; junction bases left unmatched: 7. The CDR3 contains 14 residues. CDR3 in amino acids: CASRDRALAYGYTF. The CDR3 DNA is TGTGCCAGTAGGGACAGGGCCCTTGCCTATGGCTACACCTTC.

The gene calls are TRBV2 and TRBJ2-5; TRBD1 or TRBD2 may be the D gene (6 bases each). Between the trimmed V and J ends, which lost 6 bases and 4 bases, there was a span of 18 bases. The CDR3 is 15 residues long. Germline CDR1 SNHLY, CDR2 FYNNEI. CDR3 residues: CASSTGSSGGETQYF. CDR3 coding DNA: TGTGCCAGCAGCACAGGGTCCTCCGGGGGAGAGACCCAGTACTTC.

The V gene is TRBV9, the J gene TRBJ1-6, with D hard to call. Trimming took 4 bases from V and 11 from J, leaving 13 bases between them. CDR3 length: 13 amino acids. Germline CDR1 and CDR2: SGDLS and YYNGEE. CDR3: CASSLRDLTPLHF. CDR3 in DNA: TGTGCCAGCAGCCTTCGTGACCTCACACCCCTCCACTTT.

Notes on this clone: At one boundary the junction diverges from the germline segment, which might be a read error. This chain links TRBV24-1 with TRBJ2-5; D is possibly TRBD2 (6 bases). CDR1 is KGHDR and CDR2 is SFDVKD in the germline V gene. The CDR3 sequence is 13 residues long. In nucleotides, the CDR3 is TGTGCCACCAGTGACGGGAGTCAAGAAACCCAGTACTTC. It encodes CATSDGSQETQYF.

This clone occurred a few times. The CDR3 region is CASSRQGGYTF. Here the CDR3 DNA reads TGTGCCAGCAGCCGACAGGGTGGCTACACCTTC. This rearrangement joins TRBV5-6 to TRBJ1-2; TRBD1 agrees at 7 bases. The CDR3 has 11 residues. Germline CDR1 is SGHDT and CDR2 is YYEEEE. V shed 4 bases, J shed 7 bases, and the junction held 1 base outside the gene matches.

At least ten counts were recorded for this clone. V is TRBV19 and J is TRBJ1-5; D call uncertain. Per the germline V gene, CDR1 is LNHDA and CDR2 is SQIVND (reference sequence). CDR3 length equals 13 residues. Trimming removed 7 bases from V and 0 bases from J, with 7 bases in between. CDR3 bases: TGTGCCAGTAACCGGTATAGCAATCAGCCCCAGCATTTT. Protein: CASNRYSNQPQHF. Using reference TRBV19 and TRBJ1-5 for the parts outside the CDR3, the full variable domain is DGGITQSPKYLFRKEGQNVTLSCEQNLNHDAMYWYRQDPGQGLRLIYYSQIVNDFQKGDIAEGYSVSREKKESFPLTVTSAQKNPTAFYLCASNRYSNQPQHFGDGTRLSIL.

The chain couples TRBV5-1 to TRBJ2-1; 13 nucleotides align to TRBD2. The CDR3 loop spans 17 amino acids. The junction had 11 bases not matched to a gene; V was cut back by 1 base and J by 10 bases. Germline V gene sequence: CDR1 SGHRS, CDR2 YFSETQ. The CDR3 region is CASSLTRTSGSTPEQFF. CDR3 bases: TGCGCCAGCAGCTTGACTCGGACTAGCGGGAGTACCCCCGAGCAGTTCTTC.

This sequence joins TRBV18 and TRBJ2-6; D is uncertain. The CDR3 sequence is 16 residues long. The V gene lost 5 bases and the J gene lost 2 bases, with 13 bases spanning the gap. Germline CDR1 is KGHSH and CDR2 is LQKENI. The CDR3 coding sequence is TGTGCCAGCTCATCGCTACCGGGCCCTGGGGCCAACGTCCTGACTTTC. Its protein is CASSSLPGPGANVLTF.

This clone was recorded once. J is TRBJ1-1 and V is TRBV4-2; 8 nucleotides match TRBD1. The V gene end was trimmed by 0 bases and the J gene end by 5 bases; junction bases not matched to a gene: 5. In germline, CDR1 is LGHNA, CDR2 YNFKEQ. The CDR3 has 15 residues. The CDR3: CASSQEDRVGTEAFF. CDR3 in DNA: TGTGCCAGCAGCCAAGAGGACAGGGTGGGAACTGAAGCTTTCTTT.

The chain couples TRBV27 to TRBJ2-7, with TRBD2 identical over 10 bases. This CDR3 is built from 15 residues. J was trimmed by 7 bases and V by 5 bases; bases with no gene match: 11. Looked up from germline, CDR1 is MNHEY and CDR2 is SMNVEV (reference sequence). This chain's CDR3 is CASSLGASGRGEQYF. In DNA form, the CDR3 reads TGTGCCAGCAGTCTTGGGGCTAGCGGGAGAGGTGAGCAGTACTTC.

This clone showed up just once. CDR3 sequence reads: CASSQDRVQYNSPLHF. In DNA, the CDR3 is TGCGCCAGCAGCCAAGATCGGGTCCAGTATAATTCACCCCTCCACTTT. The chain recombines TRBV4-3 with TRBJ1-6, with no clear D. V lost 0 bases to trimming and J lost 4 bases, with 10 bases between them. The CDR3 length is 16 residues. Germline loops: CDR1 LGHNA, CDR2 YSLEER.

J is TRBJ2-3 and V is TRBV10-3; 10 positions match TRBD1. The junction had 7 bases not matched to a gene; V was cut back by 6 bases and J by 4 bases. Germline V gives CDR1 ENHRY, CDR2 SYGVKD. This CDR3 region has 15 residues. The CDR3 nucleotides are TGTGCCATCAGAGTAGGACAGGGGGAGGCAGATACGCAGTATTTT. Translation: CAIRVGQGEADTQYF.

This clone was observed a few times. CDR3 amino acids: CASSQGWPANHGYTF. The CDR3 coding sequence is TGTGCCAGCAGCCAAGGCTGGCCAGCCAACCATGGCTACACCTTC. This chain links TRBV7-9 with TRBJ1-2; D uncertain. In germline, CDR1 is SEHNR, CDR2 FQNEAQ (reference sequence). This CDR3 has 15 amino acids. V lost 5 bases, J lost 6 bases, and 19 bases lay in between.

This chain joins TRBV5-1 and TRBJ1-1, with a tentative D call TRBD1 (6 bases). The V and J ends lost 5 bases and 7 bases respectively, with 12 bases between them. This CDR3 is 12 amino acids long. CDR1 and CDR2 (germline): SGHRS, YFSETQ. CDR3 loop: CASRTTGNEAFF. The CDR3 nucleotides are TGCGCCAGCAGGACCACAGGGAATGAAGCTTTCTTT. Filled out from reference TRBV5-1 and TRBJ1-1, the complete variable domain reads KAGVTQTPRYLIKTRGQQVTLSCSPISGHRSVSWYQQTPGQGLQFLFEYFSETQRNKGNFPGRFSGRQFSNSRSEMNVSTLELGDSALYLCASRTTGNEAFFGQGTRLTVV.

Remarks on this clone: Different DNA sequences within this sample yield the same CDR3. This chain joins TRBV14 and TRBJ1-6; 8 nucleotides match TRBD1. CDR1 is SGHDN and CDR2 is FVKESK in the germline V gene. V shed 2 bases and J 6 bases; nucleotides not matched to a gene: 0. There are 14 residues in the CDR3. This CDR3 reads CASSQTGGNSPLHF. The CDR3 region has the DNA TGTGCCAGCAGCCAAACAGGGGGTAATTCACCCCTCCACTTT.

The chain carries TRBV2 and TRBJ2-1; no definite D call. Trimming took 3 bases from V and 0 from J, leaving 6 bases between them. The CDR3 is made up of 14 amino acids. CDR1 is SNHLY, CDR2 FYNNEI, per germline. The CDR3 region is CASSEESSYNEQFF. The CDR3 coding sequence is TGTGCCAGCAGTGAGGAGAGCTCCTACAATGAGCAGTTCTTC.

The CDR3 DNA sequence: TGTGCCAGCAGTGAGCGGGGTGTAACTGAAGCTTTCTTT. Translated: CASSERGVTEAFF. The chain is built from TRBV2 and TRBJ1-1; no clear D. CDR3 length equals 13 residues. V was cut by 3 bases and J by 5 bases, with 10 bases left in between. Germline CDR1 SNHLY, CDR2 FYNNEI. The full variable domain, completed using reference TRBV2 and TRBJ1-1, is EPEVTQTPSHQVTQMGQEVILRCVPISNHLYFYWYRQILGQKVEFLVSFYNNEISEKSEIFDDQFSVERPDGSNFTLKIRSTKLEDSAMYFCASSERGVTEAFFGQGTRLTVV.

With regard to this clone: Mismatch with germline at one junction end may stem from a read error. The chain is built from TRBV5-1 and TRBJ2-1; the D gene is possibly TRBD2 (6 bases). The CDR3 has 14 residues. The V gene's germline CDR1 is SGHRS and CDR2 YFSETQ. The CDR3 nucleotides are TGCGCCAGCAGTTTGGGGGGACTTAAGGATGAGCAGTTCTTC. Protein product: CASSLGGLKDEQFF.

The gene calls are TRBV10-3 and TRBJ1-1; the D gene is possibly TRBD1 (6 bases). In germline, CDR1 is ENHRY, CDR2 SYGVKD. CDR3 length equals 14 residues. V was clipped by 10 bases and J by 1 base, with 16 bases between them. CDR3 nucleotides: TGTGCCACCTACAGGGAGCTGGGGAACACTGAAGCTTTCTTT. It specifies CATYRELGNTEAFF.

CDR3 loop: CSASGPQRDTEAFF. DNA of the CDR3: TGCAGTGCTAGTGGCCCTCAACGGGACACTGAAGCTTTCTTT. The chain couples TRBV20-1 to TRBJ1-1; D is unresolved. Germline assignment: CDR1 DFQATT and CDR2 SNEGSKA (reference sequence). The germline V and J ends were trimmed by 3 bases and 3 bases, with 14 bases remaining between them. The CDR3 is 14 residues long.